This T cell receptor (beta chain) was sequenced for a study of T cell repertoires in cytomegalovirus infection. The CDR3 has 12 residues. CDR1 and CDR2 (germline): MNHEY, SVGEGT. V lost 8 bases and J 1 base, leaving 8 bases between the germline ends. This clonotype was picked up a small number of times. The antigen is undetermined. TCRdb analysed the reads with MiXCR anew, one entry per CDR3 protein. The data hold roughly 180,000 distinct CDR3 sequences, with less than 25% observed a single time. The receptor was isolated from a human donor in good health (CMV status not recorded). Some clones in this sample may be carry-over from other donors' samples. V and J are TRBV6-2 or TRBV6-3 and TRBJ1-1; D gene unclear. This material consisted of CD8+ T cells from cultured PBMCs, taken from culture after CMV antigen stimulation. The DNA of the CDR3 is TGTGCCAGCGAACAGACGAACACTGAAGCTTTCTTT. This gives the protein CASEQTNTEAFF.